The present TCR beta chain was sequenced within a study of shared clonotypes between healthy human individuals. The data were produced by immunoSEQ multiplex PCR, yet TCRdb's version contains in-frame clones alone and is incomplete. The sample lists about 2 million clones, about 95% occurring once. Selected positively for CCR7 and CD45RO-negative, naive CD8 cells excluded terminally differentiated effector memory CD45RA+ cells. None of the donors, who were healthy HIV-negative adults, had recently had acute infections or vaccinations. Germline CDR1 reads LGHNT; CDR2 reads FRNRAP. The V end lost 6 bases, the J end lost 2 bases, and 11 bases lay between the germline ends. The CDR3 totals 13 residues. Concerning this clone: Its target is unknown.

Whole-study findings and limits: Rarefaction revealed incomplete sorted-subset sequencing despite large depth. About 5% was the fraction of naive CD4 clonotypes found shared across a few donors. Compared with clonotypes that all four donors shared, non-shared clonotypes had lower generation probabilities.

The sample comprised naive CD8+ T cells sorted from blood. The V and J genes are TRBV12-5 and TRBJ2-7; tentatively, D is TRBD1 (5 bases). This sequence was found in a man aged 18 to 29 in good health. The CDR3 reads CASGLDSTYEQYF. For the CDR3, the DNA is TGTGCTAGTGGCCTTGACAGCACCTACGAGCAGTACTTC.